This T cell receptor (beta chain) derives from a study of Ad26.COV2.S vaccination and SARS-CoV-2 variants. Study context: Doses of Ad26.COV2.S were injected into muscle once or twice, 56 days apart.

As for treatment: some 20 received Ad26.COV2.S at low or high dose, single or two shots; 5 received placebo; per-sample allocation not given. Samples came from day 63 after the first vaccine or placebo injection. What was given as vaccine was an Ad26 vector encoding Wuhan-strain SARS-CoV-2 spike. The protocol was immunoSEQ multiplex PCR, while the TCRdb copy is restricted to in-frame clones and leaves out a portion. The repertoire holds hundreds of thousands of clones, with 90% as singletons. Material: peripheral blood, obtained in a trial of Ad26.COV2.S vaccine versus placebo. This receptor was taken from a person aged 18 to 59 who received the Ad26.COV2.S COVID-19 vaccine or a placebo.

As DNA, the CDR3 is TGCGCCAGCAGCCCTCGTTTGTTGGGGAGCTCTGGAAACACCATATATTTT. Protein product: CASSPRLLGSSGNTIYF. The chain employs TRBV4-3 and TRBJ1-3; D is unresolved. CDR1 is LGHNA and CDR2 is YSLEER in the germline V gene. With 4 bases removed from V and 0 bases from J, the gap between germline ends came to 16 bases. The length of the CDR3 is 17 residues.